The 24 T cell receptor beta chains given below trace back to one sample, sequenced in a study of cytomegalovirus exposure and HLA in healthy donors. The assay was immunoSEQ multiplex PCR, and TCRdb's table has in-frame clones only and misses some. Of roughly 100,000 clones in the sample, about 94% are singletons; the top ten hold roughly 0.89%. Input material: PBMCs. The receptors shown here come from a woman younger than 35 in good health and CMV-seronegative.

The chain is built from TRBV27 and TRBJ2-3; TRBD2 matches 7 bases. The V segment lost 6 bases and the J segment 2 bases; nucleotides outside the gene matches: 8. The CDR3 extends over 15 amino acids. Germline CDR1 and CDR2: MNHEY and SMNVEV (reference sequence). The CDR3 reads CASSGPTSPTDTQYF. In DNA form, the CDR3 reads TGTGCCAGCAGCGGCCCGACTAGCCCCACAGATACGCAGTATTTT.

This clone was seen only once. The rearrangement links TRBV29-1 to TRBJ2-5; TRBD1 might be the D (5 bases). The CDR3 has 14 residues. V was shortened by 1 base and J by 1 base, with 10 bases between the two germline ends. CDR1 and CDR2 from the germline V gene are SQVTM and ANQGSEA. The CDR3 nucleotides read TGCAGCGTTGAAGGCAGGGCCCTCCAAGAGACCCAGTACTTC. It translates to CSVEGRALQETQYF.

The V gene is TRBV7-8, the J gene TRBJ1-5, with D perhaps TRBD1 (5 bases). The CDR3 is made up of 16 amino acids. V lost 4 bases and J 3 bases, leaving 16 bases between the germline ends. Looked up from germline, CDR1 is SGHVS and CDR2 is FQNEAQ. The CDR3 DNA reads TGTGCCAGCAGCTCCCAGGGATCAGGACCCAATCAGCCCCAGCATTTT. The encoded protein is CASSSQGSGPNQPQHF.

The chain recombines TRBV4-1 with TRBJ2-3; D remains unclear. Germline V gene lookup returns CDR1 MGHRA and CDR2 YSYEKL. The ends were cut back, 5 bases at V and 5 bases at J, with 11 bases in the middle. CDR3 length: 13 residues. CDR3 loop: CASSALTGDTQYF. CDR3 DNA sequence: TGCGCCAGCAGCGCCTTGACGGGAGATACGCAGTATTTT.

This clone appeared once. The chain couples TRBV5-1 to TRBJ2-1, with 9 bases aligning to TRBD2. The V gene end was trimmed by 0 bases and the J gene end by 0 bases; junction bases not matched to a gene: 7. Germline loops: CDR1 SGHRS, CDR2 YFSETQ. This CDR3 spans 18 amino acids. CDR3 DNA sequence: TGCGCCAGCAGCTTGGGGCTAGCGGGGACCAGCTCCTACAATGAGCAGTTCTTC. Amino acids: CASSLGLAGTSSYNEQFF.

The chain joins TRBV5-1 to TRBJ2-1; 11 nucleotides line up with TRBD1. The CDR3 length is 15 residues. Germline V gene data show CDR1 as SGHRS and CDR2 as YFSETQ. V gave up 3 bases and J gave up 6 bases; unmatched junction bases: 5. For the CDR3, the DNA is TGCGCCAGCAGCTCCCCGGGACAGGGGGGCAATGAGCAGTTCTTC. It is translated as CASSSPGQGGNEQFF.

This chain's CDR3 is CSATYGYTF. CDR3 sequence (DNA): TGCAGTGCTACGTATGGCTACACCTTC. The gene calls are TRBV20-1 and TRBJ1-2; D remains ambiguous. The CDR3 runs 9 residues. Trimming removed 4 bases from V and 5 bases from J, with 2 bases in between. Germline assignment: CDR1 DFQATT and CDR2 SNEGSKA (reference sequence).

The CDR3 loop is CASRLDRTDTGELFF. The CDR3 bases are TGTGCCAGCAGACTCGACAGAACGGACACCGGGGAGCTGTTTTTT. The gene calls are TRBV6-5 and TRBJ2-2, with D maybe TRBD1 (5 bases). Trimming pared 6 bases from V and 3 bases from J, leaving 14 bases between. Per germline, CDR1 MNHEY and CDR2 SVGAGI. This CDR3 region has 15 residues.

This clone has a single count. The V and J genes are TRBV6-5 and TRBJ2-7; D perhaps matches TRBD1 (5 bases). Germline CDR1 and CDR2: MNHEY and SVGAGI. Trimming shortened V by 0 bases and J by 6 bases, and 12 bases separated the two germline ends. The CDR3 is made up of 14 amino acids. This chain's CDR3 is CASSYSGRGLEQYF. The CDR3 DNA reads as TGTGCCAGCAGTTACTCGGGAAGGGGTCTCGAGCAGTACTTC.

The chain carries TRBV30 and TRBJ1-2, with D uncertain. Trimming removed 2 bases at V and 8 bases at J, with 15 bases between. This CDR3 spans 13 amino acids. Germline assignment: CDR1 GTSNPN and CDR2 SVGIG (reference sequence). The CDR3 sequence: CAWSLVGWVGYTF. CDR3 coding DNA: TGTGCCTGGAGTCTAGTAGGTTGGGTCGGCTACACCTTC.

The chain carries TRBV6-1 and TRBJ1-1, with no clear D. The CDR3 extends over 10 amino acids. Germline V gene data show CDR1 as MNHNS and CDR2 as SASEGT. Trimming removed 7 bases from V and 4 bases from J, with 4 bases in between. CDR3 sequence: CASKRTEAFF. The CDR3 coding sequence is TGTGCCAGCAAGCGCACTGAAGCTTTCTTT.

The genes are TRBV9 and TRBJ1-2, with 8 bases fitting TRBD1. Germline V gene lookup returns CDR1 SGDLS and CDR2 YYNGEE. With V trimmed by 4 bases and J by 6 bases, 11 bases remained unmatched. The CDR3 runs 15 residues. Written as DNA, the CDR3 is TGTGCCAGCAGCCCATCGGACAGGGTCGGGAATGGCTACACCTTC. This sequence encodes CASSPSDRVGNGYTF.

The V and J genes are TRBV6-1 and TRBJ1-2, with 10 positions matching TRBD1. Germline-derived CDR1 and CDR2 are MNHNS and SASEGT. The ends lost 5 bases at V and 8 bases at J; junction bases unmatched: 8. The CDR3 covers 14 residues. The CDR3 reads CASSNRTGGNGYTF. The CDR3 nucleotides are TGTGCCAGCAGTAACCGGACAGGGGGTAACGGCTACACCTTC.

This clone appeared once. J is TRBJ1-5 and V is TRBV4-1; TRBD1 aligns across 7 bases. Germline CDR1 MGHRA, CDR2 YSYEKL. Trimming took 4 bases from V and 4 from J; bases not matched to a gene: 7. The CDR3 has 15 amino acids. In nucleotides, the CDR3 is TGCGCCAGCAGCCTCCTGGACAGGAGTAATCAGCCCCAGCATTTT. This codes for CASSLLDRSNQPQHF.

The chain carries TRBV6-1 and TRBJ1-2; unclear D gene. Trimming left V 1 base short and J 8 bases short, with 11 bases between. Per the germline V gene, CDR1 is MNHNS and CDR2 is SASEGT. CDR3 length: 13 residues. In nucleotides, the CDR3 is TGTGCCAGCAGTGAAGTGCCAGCAGGAGGCTACACCTTC. Translation: CASSEVPAGGYTF.

The chain is built from TRBV27 and TRBJ2-1; a possible D gene is TRBD2 (6 bases). The V and J ends lost 7 bases and 13 bases respectively, with 14 bases between them. Looked up from germline, CDR1 is MNHEY and CDR2 is SMNVEV (reference sequence). This CDR3 has 11 amino acids. Here the CDR3 reads CASTKGGIQFF. In DNA, the CDR3 is TGTGCCAGCACTAAAGGCGGGATTCAGTTCTTC.

With respect to this clone: Other DNA sequences from this sample encode an identical CDR3 as well. V gene TRBV18 combines with J gene TRBJ1-2, with TRBD1 identical over 7 bases. Germline V gene data show CDR1 as KGHSH and CDR2 as LQKENI. The CDR3 loop spans 13 amino acids. V dropped 6 bases and J dropped 3; count of bases not matched to a gene: 4. In DNA form, the CDR3 reads TGTGCCAGCTCCCCTGACAGGGACTATGGCTACACCTTC. As protein: CASSPDRDYGYTF.

This clone occurred once. This chain connects TRBV27 to TRBJ1-4; 7 bases are a match to TRBD1. Germline loops: CDR1 MNHEY, CDR2 SMNVEV (reference sequence). The CDR3 sequence is 15 residues long. Germline trimming cut 0 bases from V and 4 bases from J; bases unmatched to any gene: 2. In DNA, the CDR3 is TGTGCCAGCAGTTTATCGTACAGGGGTAATGAAAAACTGTTTTTT. It yields the protein CASSLSYRGNEKLFF.

The rearrangement links TRBV9 to TRBJ2-2, with 7 bases matching TRBD1. Germline V CDR1 and CDR2: SGDLS, YYNGEE. The CDR3 spans 17 residues. Trimming at V came to 0 bases and at J to 0 bases, leaving 5 bases not matched to a gene. This CDR3 is CASSVGAGTANTGELFF. The DNA for the CDR3 is TGTGCCAGCAGCGTAGGGGCCGGGACAGCGAACACCGGGGAGCTGTTTTTT.

The V and J genes are TRBV7-9 and TRBJ2-3, with 10 bases identical to TRBD2. This CDR3 contains 14 residues. The germline V gene has CDR1 SEHNR and CDR2 FQNEAQ (reference sequence). In DNA form, the CDR3 reads TGTGGGCTAGCGGGGGCCCCTAGCACAGATACGCAGTATTTT. Translating gives CGLAGAPSTDTQYF.

This sequence joins TRBV4-3 and TRBJ2-3; 12 nucleotides agree with TRBD2. CDR1 and CDR2 from the germline V gene are LGHNA and YSLEER. The CDR3 sequence is 17 residues long. Unmatched junction bases numbered 6, after V lost 1 base and J lost 4 bases. The CDR3 DNA is TGCGCCAGCAGCCAAGGGCTAGCGGGGGGGCCGGCAGATACGCAGTATTTT. Translated, it gives CASSQGLAGGPADTQYF.

The V and J genes are TRBV5-4 and TRBJ2-5, with TRBD2 matching 9 bases. Looked up from germline, CDR1 is SGHNT and CDR2 is YYREEE (reference sequence). This CDR3 spans 15 amino acids. V gave up 0 bases and J gave up 4 bases; unmatched junction bases: 4. The CDR3 loop is CASSLVAGDVETQYF. DNA of the CDR3: TGTGCCAGCAGCTTGGTAGCGGGAGACGTAGAGACCCAGTACTTC.

V and J are TRBV6-1 and TRBJ1-1; tentatively, D is TRBD1 (5 bases). The V end lost 8 bases, the J end lost 1 base, and 14 bases lay between the germline ends. This CDR3 spans 14 amino acids. Germline V gene lookup returns CDR1 MNHNS and CDR2 SASEGT. The CDR3: CASSRTWGNTEAFF. Written as DNA, the CDR3 is TGTGCCAGCTCCCGGACATGGGGGAACACTGAAGCTTTCTTT.

The CDR3 sequence is CASSVGYRTSNTEAFF. DNA of the CDR3: TGTGCCAGCAGCGTAGGTTACAGAACATCGAACACTGAAGCTTTCTTT. The genes are TRBV9 and TRBJ1-1; no reliable D call. The germline V gene encodes CDR1 SGDLS and CDR2 YYNGEE. With 0 bases removed from V and 1 base from J, the gap between germline ends came to 13 bases. The CDR3 is 16 amino acids.